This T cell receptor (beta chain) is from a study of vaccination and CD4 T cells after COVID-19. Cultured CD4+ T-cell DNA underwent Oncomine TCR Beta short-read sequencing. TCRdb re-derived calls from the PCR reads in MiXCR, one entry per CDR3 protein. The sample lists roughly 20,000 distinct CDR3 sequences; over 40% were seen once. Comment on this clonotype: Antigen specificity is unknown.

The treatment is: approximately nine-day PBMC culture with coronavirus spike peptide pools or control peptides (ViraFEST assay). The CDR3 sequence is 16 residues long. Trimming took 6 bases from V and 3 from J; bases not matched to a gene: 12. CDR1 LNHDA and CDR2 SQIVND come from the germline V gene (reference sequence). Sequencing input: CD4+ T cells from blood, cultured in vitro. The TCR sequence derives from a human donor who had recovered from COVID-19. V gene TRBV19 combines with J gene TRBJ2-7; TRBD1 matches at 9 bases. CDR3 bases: TGTGCCAGTAGGACAGGGGGTCTCCAACCCAACTACGAGCAGTACTTC. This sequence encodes CASRTGGLQPNYEQYF.